This T cell receptor (beta chain) was sequenced in a study of Graves' ophthalmopathy and Graves' hyperthyroidism. Study-level results: Among expanded thyroid clonotypes above 0.001 frequency, most also occurred in blood.

Amplification targeted the TCR beta CDR3 regions, with RNA transcripts as the source material. Following a first-round RT-PCR that used HTBI primers, a second-round multiplex PCR was carried out. TCRdb reprocessed the multiplex PCR reads via MiXCR and lists one record per CDR3 protein. Of some 350,000 distinct CDR3 sequences in the sample, approximately 18% are singletons; the top ten hold about 2.4%. The table lists this clonotype with many counts. Its antigen is currently unknown. CDR3 size: 13 residues. V lost 2 bases to trimming and J lost 5 bases, with 9 bases between them. V and J are TRBV12-3 or TRBV12-4 and TRBJ2-5; no reliable D call. This TCR derives from an adult woman with stable Graves' hyperthyroidism. The specimen sequenced was peripheral blood. The CDR3 DNA reads as TGTGCCAGCAGTTTAAGGCGAGCGGAGACCCAGTACTTC. It specifies CASSLRRAETQYF.